These T cell receptor beta chains were read from a single sample in a study of CD8 T cells in ankylosing spondylitis. TCRdb reprocessed the 5' RACE reads with MiXCR, giving one entry per CDR3 protein. The table lists 750,000 to 850,000 distinct CDR3 sequences, about an eighth of them singletons, with approximately 0.5% in the top ten. Source material: blood, either unsorted or a sorted T cell fraction (not recorded which). These receptors all stem from a male donor with ankylosing spondylitis. Both conserved end residues are part of each CDR3. The D gene is left open where the match is weak. Only some rows state a clone size, as once, few, many or a class for expanded clones.

J gene: TRBJ2-7
clone size: many
V gene: TRBV20-1
D gene: NA
CDR3 protein: CSASPDTSYEQYF
CDR3 DNA: TGCAGTGCTAGCCCGGACACCTCCTACGAGCAGTACTTC

J gene: TRBJ2-1
clone size: few
V gene: TRBV29-1
D gene: NA
CDR3 protein: CSVDDPRERYGEQFF
CDR3 DNA: TGCAGCGTCGACGATCCACGGGAGAGGTATGGTGAGCAGTTCTTC

J gene: TRBJ1-3
clone size: few
V gene: TRBV5-6
D gene: NA
CDR3 protein: CASSVGHPSGNTIYF
CDR3 DNA: TGTGCCAGCAGCGTAGGACACCCCTCTGGAAACACCATATATTTT

J gene: TRBJ2-3
clone size: NA
V gene: TRBV20-1
D gene: TRBD2
CDR3 protein: CSASTSGSSDTQYF
CDR3 DNA: TGCAGTGCTAGTACTAGCGGGAGTTCAGATACGCAGTATTTT

J gene: TRBJ2-1
clone size: NA
V gene: TRBV12-3/TRBV12-4
D gene: NA
CDR3 protein: CASSLGTPTYNEQFF
CDR3 DNA: TGTGCCAGCAGTTTAGGGACACCGACCTACAATGAGCAGTTCTTC

J gene: TRBJ2-7
clone size: NA
V gene: TRBV20-1
D gene: TRBD2
CDR3 protein: CSASREVVEQYF
CDR3 DNA: TGCAGTGCTAGTCGGGAGGTAGTCGAGCAGTACTTC

J gene: TRBJ1-4
clone size: NA
V gene: TRBV20-1
D gene: TRBD1
CDR3 protein: CSASKAQGATNEKLFF
CDR3 DNA: TGCAGTGCTAGTAAAGCCCAGGGGGCAACTAATGAAAAACTGTTTTTT

J gene: TRBJ1-6
clone size: NA
V gene: TRBV7-2
D gene: NA
CDR3 protein: CASSLVSGAGSPLHF
CDR3 DNA: TGTGCCAGCAGCTTAGTTTCAGGGGCTGGCTCACCCCTCCACTTT

J gene: TRBJ1-2
clone size: NA
V gene: TRBV4-2
D gene: NA
CDR3 protein: CASSPPGGEDYGYTF
CDR3 DNA: TGTGCCAGCAGCCCCCCCGGCGGAGAGGACTATGGCTACACCTTC

J gene: TRBJ2-3
clone size: few
V gene: TRBV20-1
D gene: TRBD2
CDR3 protein: CSASQLAGGFSTDTQYF
CDR3 DNA: TGCAGTGCTAGTCAACTAGCGGGAGGGTTTAGCACAGATACGCAGTATTTT

J gene: TRBJ1-1
clone size: many
V gene: TRBV25-1
D gene: NA
CDR3 protein: CASSRQQNTEAFF
CDR3 DNA: TGTGCCAGCAGTCGACAGCAGAACACTGAAGCTTTCTTT

J gene: TRBJ1-2
clone size: few
V gene: TRBV27
D gene: TRBD1
CDR3 protein: CASRRQGRNYGYTF
CDR3 DNA: TGTGCCAGCAGACGACAGGGGAGGAACTATGGCTACACCTTC

J gene: TRBJ2-2
clone size: NA
V gene: TRBV20-1
D gene: NA
CDR3 protein: CSARTGHAITGELFF
CDR3 DNA: TGCAGTGCTAGAACGGGACATGCGATCACCGGGGAGCTGTTTTTT

J gene: TRBJ1-2
clone size: NA
V gene: TRBV5-1
D gene: TRBD1
CDR3 protein: CASSPWTGTNYGYTF
CDR3 DNA: TGCGCCAGCAGCCCCTGGACAGGTACCAACTATGGCTACACCTTC

J gene: TRBJ2-1
clone size: many
V gene: TRBV6-6
D gene: NA
CDR3 protein: CASSRANEQFF
CDR3 DNA: TGTGCCAGCAGTAGGGCCAATGAGCAGTTCTTC

J gene: TRBJ2-3
clone size: few
V gene: TRBV28
D gene: NA
CDR3 protein: CASGLPRRDTQYF
CDR3 DNA: TGTGCCAGCGGACTACCGAGGAGGGATACGCAGTATTTT

J gene: TRBJ2-7
clone size: NA
V gene: TRBV4-2
D gene: TRBD2
CDR3 protein: CASSQDLTVSGGAYEQYF
CDR3 DNA: TGTGCCAGCAGCCAAGATCTAACCGTCTCCGGGGGGGCATACGAGCAGTACTTC

J gene: TRBJ1-4
clone size: few
V gene: TRBV20-1
D gene: NA
CDR3 protein: CSAPTDSHEKLFF
CDR3 DNA: TGCAGTGCTCCCACAGATAGCCATGAAAAACTGTTTTTT

J gene: TRBJ2-2
clone size: few
V gene: TRBV2
D gene: NA
CDR3 protein: CASSDRANTGELFF
CDR3 DNA: TGTGCCAGCAGTGACAGGGCGAACACCGGGGAGCTGTTTTTT

J gene: TRBJ1-5
clone size: many
V gene: TRBV7-9
D gene: NA
CDR3 protein: CASSLDGGGNQPQHF
CDR3 DNA: TGTGCCAGCAGCTTAGATGGGGGGGGCAATCAGCCCCAGCATTTT

J gene: TRBJ1-1
clone size: many
V gene: TRBV20-1
D gene: NA
CDR3 protein: CSAGVYRYTEAFF
CDR3 DNA: TGCAGTGCTGGGGTTTACAGGTACACTGAAGCTTTCTTT

J gene: TRBJ1-2
clone size: many
V gene: TRBV12-3/TRBV12-4
D gene: TRBD1
CDR3 protein: CASSLQGAGYTF
CDR3 DNA: TGTGCCAGCAGTTTACAGGGGGCCGGCTACACCTTC

J gene: TRBJ1-2
clone size: NA
V gene: TRBV5-4
D gene: NA
CDR3 protein: CASSWRGLAGYTF
CDR3 DNA: TGTGCCAGCAGCTGGCGGGGTTTGGCGGGCTACACCTTC

J gene: TRBJ2-1
clone size: NA
V gene: TRBV4-2
D gene: NA
CDR3 protein: CASSQEQGVTYNEQFF
CDR3 DNA: TGTGCCAGCAGCCAAGAACAGGGAGTCACCTACAATGAGCAGTTCTTC

J gene: TRBJ2-1
clone size: NA
V gene: TRBV12-3/TRBV12-4
D gene: NA
CDR3 protein: CASSNRDTWVNKQFF
CDR3 DNA: TGTGCCAGCAGTAATCGGGACACTTGGGTAAATAAGCAGTTCTTC

J gene: TRBJ1-2
clone size: many
V gene: TRBV6-5
D gene: TRBD1
CDR3 protein: CASSYSAGGYNYGYTF
CDR3 DNA: TGTGCCAGCAGTTACTCGGCAGGGGGCTATAACTATGGCTACACCTTC

J gene: TRBJ1-4
clone size: NA
V gene: TRBV7-9
D gene: NA
CDR3 protein: CASSLRDSRQGGEKLFF
CDR3 DNA: TGTGCCAGCAGCTTAAGGGACTCCAGACAAGGGGGTGAAAAACTGTTTTTT

J gene: TRBJ2-3
clone size: NA
V gene: TRBV4-3
D gene: NA
CDR3 protein: CASSQYRFLTDTRYF
CDR3 DNA: TGCGCCAGCAGCCAGTACAGGTTCCTCACAGATACGCGGTATTTT

J gene: TRBJ1-1
clone size: few
V gene: TRBV7-9
D gene: NA
CDR3 protein: CASSSHGGRGTEAFF
CDR3 DNA: TGTGCCAGCAGCTCGCATGGGGGTAGGGGAACTGAAGCTTTCTTT

J gene: TRBJ2-1
clone size: NA
V gene: TRBV30
D gene: NA
CDR3 protein: CAWTLGLSGHNEQFF
CDR3 DNA: TGTGCCTGGACCCTAGGCCTCTCCGGCCACAATGAGCAGTTCTTC

J gene: TRBJ2-3
clone size: NA
V gene: TRBV20-1
D gene: TRBD2
CDR3 protein: CSASPGLADSTDTQYF
CDR3 DNA: TGCAGTGCTAGTCCGGGACTAGCGGATAGCACAGATACGCAGTATTTT

J gene: TRBJ2-6
clone size: NA
V gene: TRBV27
D gene: TRBD1
CDR3 protein: CASSPRDRAVWANVLTF
CDR3 DNA: TGTGCCAGCAGTCCGCGGGACAGGGCGGTCTGGGCCAACGTCCTGACTTTC

J gene: TRBJ2-4
clone size: NA
V gene: TRBV7-9
D gene: TRBD1
CDR3 protein: CASSPTGSNIQYF
CDR3 DNA: TGTGCCAGCAGCCCGACAGGGTCCAACATTCAGTACTTC

J gene: TRBJ1-4
clone size: few
V gene: TRBV20-1
D gene: NA
CDR3 protein: CSALMDNSAEKLFF
CDR3 DNA: TGCAGTGCTCTAATGGACAATAGCGCAGAAAAACTGTTTTTT

J gene: TRBJ1-2
clone size: few
V gene: TRBV20-1
D gene: NA
CDR3 protein: CSAPRGVNGYTF
CDR3 DNA: TGCAGTGCCCCCCGGGGGGTGAACGGCTACACCTTC

J gene: TRBJ1-4
clone size: NA
V gene: TRBV4-2
D gene: NA
CDR3 protein: CASSPKAGPNEKLFF
CDR3 DNA: TGTGCCAGCAGCCCTAAGGCAGGGCCTAATGAAAAACTGTTTTTT

J gene: TRBJ2-5
clone size: few
V gene: TRBV5-8
D gene: NA
CDR3 protein: CASRMRFGKETQYF
CDR3 DNA: TGTGCCAGCAGGATGAGGTTCGGAAAGGAGACCCAGTACTTC

J gene: TRBJ2-7
clone size: few
V gene: TRBV7-2
D gene: NA
CDR3 protein: CASSLASTGHEQYF
CDR3 DNA: TGTGCCAGCAGCTTAGCTAGCACCGGCCACGAGCAGTACTTC

J gene: TRBJ2-2
clone size: NA
V gene: TRBV5-1
D gene: TRBD2
CDR3 protein: CASSKLAGGNTGELFF
CDR3 DNA: TGCGCCAGCAGCAAACTAGCGGGAGGGAACACCGGGGAGCTGTTTTTT

J gene: TRBJ2-7
clone size: many
V gene: TRBV20-1
D gene: TRBD1
CDR3 protein: CSARGPGTGLYEQYF
CDR3 DNA: TGCAGTGCAAGGGGGCCCGGGACAGGGCTCTACGAGCAGTACTTC

J gene: TRBJ1-1
clone size: NA
V gene: TRBV7-3
D gene: TRBD1
CDR3 protein: CASSSQGAAEAFF
CDR3 DNA: TGTGCCAGCAGCTCACAGGGGGCCGCTGAAGCTTTCTTT

J gene: TRBJ2-2
clone size: few
V gene: TRBV7-2
D gene: NA
CDR3 protein: CASSSGPTGELFF
CDR3 DNA: TGTGCCAGCAGCTCGGGACCCACCGGGGAGCTGTTTTTT

J gene: TRBJ1-2
clone size: few
V gene: TRBV5-1
D gene: NA
CDR3 protein: CASSSGTREGYTF
CDR3 DNA: TGCGCCAGCAGCTCTGGGACGAGAGAAGGCTACACCTTC

J gene: TRBJ2-7
clone size: many
V gene: TRBV5-1
D gene: NA
CDR3 protein: CASSLIVGAHEQYF
CDR3 DNA: TGCGCCAGCAGCTTGATAGTGGGGGCCCACGAGCAGTACTTC

J gene: TRBJ1-1
clone size: NA
V gene: TRBV10-3
D gene: NA
CDR3 protein: CAISGPGQKNTEAFF
CDR3 DNA: TGTGCCATCAGTGGCCCGGGGCAGAAGAACACTGAAGCTTTCTTT

J gene: TRBJ2-3
clone size: NA
V gene: TRBV5-1
D gene: NA
CDR3 protein: CASTDPSTDTQYF
CDR3 DNA: TGCGCCAGTACGGATCCTAGCACAGATACGCAGTATTTT

J gene: TRBJ2-2
clone size: NA
V gene: TRBV5-5
D gene: NA
CDR3 protein: CASSGQQVTGELFF
CDR3 DNA: TGTGCCAGCAGCGGCCAGCAGGTCACCGGGGAGCTGTTTTTT

J gene: TRBJ2-3
clone size: many
V gene: TRBV5-1
D gene: NA
CDR3 protein: CASSAGTSSTDTQYF
CDR3 DNA: TGCGCCAGCAGCGCCGGGACTTCAAGCACAGATACGCAGTATTTT

J gene: TRBJ1-1
clone size: few
V gene: TRBV6-2/TRBV6-3
D gene: NA
CDR3 protein: CASSMTGNTEAFF
CDR3 DNA: TGTGCCAGCAGTATGACTGGGAACACTGAAGCTTTCTTT

J gene: TRBJ2-1
clone size: NA
V gene: TRBV12-3/TRBV12-4
D gene: TRBD2
CDR3 protein: CASSPRGLAGGPNEQFF
CDR3 DNA: TGTGCCAGCAGTCCGCGGGGACTAGCGGGAGGGCCTAATGAGCAGTTCTTC

J gene: TRBJ1-1
clone size: many
V gene: TRBV29-1
D gene: NA
CDR3 protein: CSVGRLMNTEAFF
CDR3 DNA: TGCAGCGTTGGGCGGCTCATGAACACTGAAGCTTTCTTT

J gene: TRBJ1-5
clone size: many
V gene: TRBV20-1
D gene: TRBD1
CDR3 protein: CSARDRTRQGVDLSNQPQHF
CDR3 DNA: TGCAGTGCTAGAGATCGCACGCGTCAGGGGGTAGATTTGAGCAATCAGCCCCAGCATTTT

J gene: TRBJ2-7
clone size: NA
V gene: TRBV6-6
D gene: NA
CDR3 protein: CASSGRVASYEQYF
CDR3 DNA: TGTGCCAGCAGTGGCAGGGTGGCATCCTACGAGCAGTACTTC

J gene: TRBJ2-7
clone size: once
V gene: TRBV6-5
D gene: TRBD2
CDR3 protein: CDSSGGYEQYF
CDR3 DNA: TGTGACAGCAGCGGGGGTTATGAGCAGTACTTC